Below, one T cell receptor beta chain is given with its context. What it binds is not known. J was trimmed by 2 bases and V by 5 bases; bases with no gene match: 12. Germline CDR1 is SEHNR and CDR2 is FQNEAQ (reference sequence). This CDR3 spans 17 amino acids. The method was immunoSEQ multiplex PCR; TCRdb's version includes in-frame clones alone and lacks a portion of them. The data show roughly 9,300 clones, about 82% seen once. This specimen comes from a study of chemoradiotherapy in HPV16-positive cancers. Notes on the study in general: Candidate HPV-specific clones and E7-related TCR motifs grew in tumor during treatment.

The receptor's source is a human donor with HPV-associated anogenital cancer. Material: blood, obtained from a patient who underwent chemoradiotherapy. V and J are TRBV7-9 and TRBJ2-3, with 8 positions matching TRBD1. The DNA for the CDR3 is TGTGCCAGCAGCCATCGACAGGGGACGTCCTTCACAGATACGCAGTATTTT. This sequence encodes CASSHRQGTSFTDTQYF.